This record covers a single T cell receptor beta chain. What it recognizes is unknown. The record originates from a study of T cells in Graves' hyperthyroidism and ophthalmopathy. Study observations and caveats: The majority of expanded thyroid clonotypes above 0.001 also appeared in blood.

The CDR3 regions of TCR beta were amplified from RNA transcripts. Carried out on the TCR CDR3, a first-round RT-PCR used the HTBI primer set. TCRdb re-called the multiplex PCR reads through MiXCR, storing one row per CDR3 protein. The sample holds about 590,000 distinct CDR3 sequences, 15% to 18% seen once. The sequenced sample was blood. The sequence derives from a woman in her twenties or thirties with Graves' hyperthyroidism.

CDR3 region: CASTDRGQTGEQYF. CDR3 nucleotide sequence: TGTGCCAGCACGGACAGGGGGCAGACCGGGGAGCAGTACTTC. J is TRBJ2-7 and V is TRBV12-3 or TRBV12-4, with 11 bases that match TRBD1. The V and J ends lost 7 bases and 7 bases, in that order; junction bases with no gene match: 9. This CDR3 spans 14 amino acids.